The 26 T cell receptor beta chains given below trace back to one sample, sequenced in a study of blood T cell repertoires in COVID-19. Generated by immunoSEQ multiplex PCR, the TCRdb table keeps only in-frame clones and is missing some. Among about 280,000 clones listed, approximately 85% were seen once. The sequenced sample was peripheral blood. The receptors come from a man over 45 with active or convalescent COVID-19.

This clone was observed a single time. V is TRBV6-6 and J is TRBJ2-7, with 7 bases matching TRBD2. Looked up from germline, CDR1 is MNHNY and CDR2 is SVGAGI (reference sequence). The trim removed 2 bases at V and 3 bases at J, leaving 7 bases unmatched. The CDR3 has 15 residues. CDR3 sequence (DNA): TGTGCCAGCAGTTACATTACGGGAGGAATCTACGAGCAGTACTTC. It encodes CASSYITGGIYEQYF.

The chain employs TRBV5-6 and TRBJ1-1; no clear D. The V and J ends lost 2 bases and 5 bases respectively, with 10 bases between them. The CDR3 spans 13 residues. From germline, CDR1 is SGHDT and CDR2 YYEEEE. The CDR3 region is CASSFRSRTEAFF. CDR3 nucleotide sequence: TGTGCCAGCAGCTTCCGATCACGGACTGAAGCTTTCTTT. The full variable domain, rest sourced from reference TRBV5-6 and TRBJ1-1, is DAGVTQSPTHLIKTRGQQVTLRCSPKSGHDTVSWYQQALGQGPQFIFQYYEEEERQRGNFPDRFSGHQFPNYSSELNVNALLLGDSALYLCASSFRSRTEAFFGQGTRLTVV.

In regard to this clone: Other DNA sequences from this sample encode an identical CDR3 as well. CDR3 DNA sequence: TGTGCCTGGAGCGGGGTGGGGTCCCGGGGGGAGACCCAGTACTTC. Residues: CAWSGVGSRGETQYF. The chain couples TRBV30 to TRBJ2-5; tentative D call: TRBD2 (6 bases). The CDR3 covers 15 residues. Between the trimmed V and J ends, which lost 3 bases and 5 bases, there was a span of 19 bases. Germline V gene sequence: CDR1 GTSNPN, CDR2 SVGIG (reference sequence).

J is TRBJ1-3 and V is TRBV5-4; D might be TRBD1 (5 bases). V lost 4 bases and J lost 1, with 12 bases in between. Germline V gives CDR1 SGHNT, CDR2 YYREEE (reference sequence). This CDR3 has 15 residues. The CDR3 reads CASSPGKGSGNTIYF. The DNA for the CDR3 is TGTGCCAGCAGCCCAGGGAAGGGGTCTGGAAACACCATATATTTT.

The chain is built from TRBV29-1 and TRBJ2-6; a weak D match, TRBD2 (5 bases). CDR1 and CDR2 (germline): SQVTM, ANQGSEA. This CDR3 has 19 amino acids. V was clipped by 3 bases and J by 1 base, with 22 bases between them. The CDR3 loop is CSVEVTSPGLLSGANVLTF. CDR3 bases: TGCAGCGTTGAGGTAACGAGCCCAGGACTTTTGTCTGGGGCCAACGTCCTGACTTTC. The full variable domain, in which reference TRBV29-1 and TRBJ2-6 provide the parts outside the CDR3, is SAVISQKPSRDICQRGTSLTIQCQVDSQVTMMFWYRQQPGQSLTLIATANQGSEATYESGFVIDKFPISRPNLTFSTLTVSNMSPEDSSIYLCSVEVTSPGLLSGANVLTFGAGSRLTVL.

The chain is built from TRBV5-4 and TRBJ2-1; tentative D call: TRBD2 (6 bases). This CDR3 has 17 amino acids. CDR1 is SGHNT and CDR2 is YYREEE in the germline V gene (reference sequence). With 4 bases removed from V and 0 bases from J, the gap between germline ends came to 17 bases. The CDR3 region is CASSRSGTASSYNEQFF. The DNA for the CDR3 is TGTGCCAGCAGCAGATCCGGGACTGCGAGCTCCTACAATGAGCAGTTCTTC. The full variable domain, its missing parts supplied by reference TRBV5-4 and TRBJ2-1, is ETGVTQSPTHLIKTRGQQVTLRCSSQSGHNTVSWYQQALGQGPQFIFQYYREEENGRGNFPPRFSGLQFPNYSSELNVNALELDDSALYLCASSRSGTASSYNEQFFGPGTRLTVL.

The V and J genes are TRBV4-2 and TRBJ2-3; 9 bases agree with TRBD2. In germline, CDR1 is LGHNA, CDR2 YNFKEQ. The CDR3 consists of 16 residues. The V segment lost 2 bases and the J segment 3 bases; nucleotides outside the gene matches: 6. CDR3 bases: TGTGCCAGCAGCCAACGAGGGACTAGCCAGACAGATACGCAGTATTTT. It translates to CASSQRGTSQTDTQYF.

This clone was detected a few times. The chain employs TRBV2 and TRBJ2-1; possible D gene TRBD2, 6 bases. V lost 6 bases and J 7 bases, leaving 22 bases between the germline ends. This CDR3 is built from 16 residues. Germline CDR1 is SNHLY and CDR2 is FYNNEI. The CDR3 here is CASSLSPSDAGNEQFF. DNA for the CDR3: TGTGCCAGCAGCTTAAGTCCTAGCGACGCCGGGAATGAGCAGTTCTTC.

The chain couples TRBV5-7 to TRBJ1-5; no clear D. TRBV5-7 is flagged as an ORF with uncertain function. The CDR3 is 16 residues long. V lost 1 base and J lost 0, with 11 bases in between. CDR3 DNA sequence: TGTGCCAGCAGCTTGTCGCGCACCCTTAGCAATCAGCCCCAGCATTTT. This gives the protein CASSLSRTLSNQPQHF.

The chain is built from TRBV11-3 and TRBJ2-1; 12 nucleotides agree with TRBD2. The CDR3 sequence is 15 residues long. With 4 bases clipped from V and 6 bases from J, the junction kept 4 bases outside the gene matches. Germline loops: CDR1 SGHNT, CDR2 YENEEA. The CDR3 protein is CASSSGLAGINEQFF. Here the CDR3 DNA reads TGTGCCAGCAGCTCCGGACTAGCGGGAATCAATGAGCAGTTCTTC.

V usage is TRBV19 and J usage is TRBJ2-7, with 12 bases lining up with TRBD2. J lost 4 bases, V lost 7 bases, and 5 bases had no gene match. Germline V lookup: CDR1 LNHDA, CDR2 SQIVND (reference sequence). The CDR3 loop spans 14 amino acids. The CDR3 bases are TGTGCCAGTAAACGACTAGCGGGAGAATACGAGCAGTACTTC. Translating it yields CASKRLAGEYEQYF.

The chain has TRBV6-5 and TRBJ1-1, with a weak D call TRBD1 (5 bases). The CDR3 is 14 amino acids. Trimming removed 8 bases at V and 0 bases at J, with 13 bases between. Looked up from germline, CDR1 is MNHEY and CDR2 is SVGAGI. The chain's CDR3 is CASWAGYMNTEAFF. The CDR3 DNA sequence: TGTGCCAGCTGGGCAGGGTACATGAACACTGAAGCTTTCTTT.

This chain's CDR3 is CASSATGTSTDTQYF. CDR3 bases: TGTGCCAGCAGTGCTACAGGAACTAGCACAGATACGCAGTATTTT. The rearrangement links TRBV27 to TRBJ2-3; D may be TRBD1 (5 bases). Germline V gene lookup returns CDR1 MNHEY and CDR2 SMNVEV (reference sequence). This CDR3 comprises 15 residues. The germline V and J ends were trimmed by 5 bases and 0 bases, with 12 bases remaining between them.

The genes are TRBV4-1 and TRBJ2-3; TRBD2 matches 7 bases. CDR1 is MGHRA and CDR2 is YSYEKL in the germline V gene. Germline trimming cut 2 bases from V and 4 bases from J; bases unmatched to any gene: 18. The CDR3 spans 19 residues. The CDR3 DNA reads as TGCGCCAGCAGCCAATGGGAAGGGAGGGTTACCCGGCGGGCAGATACGCAGTATTTT. Residues: CASSQWEGRVTRRADTQYF.

CDR3 in DNA: TGTGCCTGGAGTGTAGGTGTGGAGGAGCCCCAGCATTTT. The encoded protein is CAWSVGVEEPQHF. V usage is TRBV30 and J usage is TRBJ1-5; D unresolved. Germline loops: CDR1 GTSNPN, CDR2 SVGIG (reference sequence). The CDR3 loop spans 13 amino acids. Trimming took 0 bases from V and 8 from J, leaving 11 bases between them.

CDR3 bases: TGCGCCAGCAGCTTTGCTAGCGGGAGAATCAATGAGCAGTTCTTC. Protein product: CASSFASGRINEQFF. V usage is TRBV5-1 and J usage is TRBJ2-1, with 10 bases matching TRBD2. The CDR3 covers 15 residues. The germline gives CDR1 SGHRS, CDR2 YFSETQ. Germline trimming cut 2 bases from V and 6 bases from J; bases unmatched to any gene: 5.

The V gene is TRBV5-4, the J gene TRBJ2-3; tentatively, D is TRBD2 (6 bases). CDR3 length: 13 amino acids. Trimming cost V 1 base and J 11 bases, with 14 bases left between them. From germline, CDR1 is SGHNT and CDR2 YYREEE (reference sequence). CDR3 region: CASSLREAGKQYF. CDR3 bases: TGTGCCAGCAGCTTGAGGGAGGCGGGGAAGCAGTATTTT.

CDR3 amino acids: CASSPTPGQVNNEQFF. The CDR3 bases are TGTGCCAGCAGCCCCACGCCGGGACAGGTCAACAATGAGCAGTTCTTC. This chain joins TRBV7-8 and TRBJ2-1; 8 nucleotides line up with TRBD1. The CDR3 runs to 16 residues. With V trimmed by 5 bases and J by 5 bases, 11 bases remained unmatched. Looked up from germline, CDR1 is SGHVS and CDR2 is FQNEAQ.

CDR3 in amino acids: CASSAGTSGSLYNEQFF. CDR3 in DNA: TGTGCCAGCAGCGCCGGGACTAGCGGGAGTCTCTACAATGAGCAGTTCTTC. This chain links TRBV5-4 with TRBJ2-1; 14 bases map to TRBD2. Germline V gene sequence: CDR1 SGHNT, CDR2 YYREEE (reference sequence). The junction had 6 bases not matched to a gene; V was cut back by 4 bases and J by 3 bases. The CDR3 spans 17 residues.

The gene calls are TRBV11-1 and TRBJ2-7; no clear D gene. Trimming cost V 0 bases and J 0 bases, with 6 bases left between them. The germline V gene has CDR1 SGHAT and CDR2 FQDESV (reference sequence). CDR3 length: 14 residues. CDR3 sequence reads: CASSLASSSYEQYF. The CDR3 region has the DNA TGTGCCAGCAGCTTAGCATCATCCTCCTACGAGCAGTACTTC.

The J gene is TRBJ1-5, the V gene TRBV30, with 7 bases lining up with TRBD1. The CDR3 has 16 residues. CDR1 and CDR2 from the germline V gene are GTSNPN and SVGIG (reference sequence). Losses at the gene ends were 2 bases for V and 6 bases for J; bases not matched to a gene: 13. The CDR3 reads CAWSPKQGSVSQPQHF. The CDR3 region has the DNA TGTGCCTGGAGTCCCAAACAGGGGTCAGTTTCTCAGCCCCAGCATTTT.

To note about this clone: This same CDR3 is encoded by further DNA sequences in the sample. The CDR3 spells CAWSGQNNQPQHF. The CDR3 nucleotides read TGTGCCTGGAGTGGACAGAATAATCAGCCCCAGCATTTT. The chain is built from TRBV30 and TRBJ1-5; the D gene is possibly TRBD1 (5 bases). Germline V CDR1 and CDR2: GTSNPN, SVGIG (reference sequence). This CDR3 region has 13 residues. V lost 1 base, J lost 4 bases, and 8 bases lay in between.

This chain links TRBV5-1 with TRBJ2-1, with 10 bases fitting TRBD2. The germline V gene has CDR1 SGHRS and CDR2 YFSETQ. The CDR3 length is 16 residues. Unmatched junction bases numbered 3, after V lost 0 bases and J lost 3 bases. CDR3 in amino acids: CASSLGASGGYNEQFF. The CDR3 DNA is TGCGCCAGCAGCTTGGGGGCTAGCGGGGGCTACAATGAGCAGTTCTTC.

In nucleotides, the CDR3 is TGTGCCATCAGTGAGGGGCGCGAGGAAAAACTGTTTTTT. Residues: CAISEGREEKLFF. V and J are TRBV10-3 and TRBJ1-4, with D unclear. Germline V gene lookup returns CDR1 ENHRY and CDR2 SYGVKD. V dropped 2 bases and J dropped 8 bases, with 9 bases sitting between them. The CDR3 loop spans 13 amino acids.

The chain links TRBV30 to TRBJ2-7, with 7 bases that match TRBD1. The CDR3 has 14 residues. Germline CDR1 GTSNPN, CDR2 SVGIG (reference sequence). After removal of 0 bases from V and 5 bases from J, the junction contained 7 bases not matched to a gene. The CDR3, as DNA: TGTGCCTGGAGTGTAGGGACAGAGGTCCACGAGCAGTACTTC. Residues: CAWSVGTEVHEQYF.

J is TRBJ2-4 and V is TRBV13; TRBD2 might be the D (6 bases). V was shortened by 5 bases and J by 0 bases, with 14 bases between the two germline ends. In germline, CDR1 is PRHDT, CDR2 FYEKMQ (reference sequence). CDR3 length equals 16 residues. This CDR3 reads CASSIKRVLAKNIQYF. CDR3 nucleotide sequence: TGTGCCAGCAGCATCAAGCGGGTCCTAGCCAAAAACATTCAGTACTTC.